This T cell receptor (beta chain) derives from a study of naive and memory T cell subsets. The sample holds many counts of this clonotype. Amplification of ligated cDNA took four PCR rounds with SP2 and nested alpha and beta constant primers. Blood and skin TCR RNA was reverse transcribed with alpha and beta constant primers. Via MiXCR, TCRdb re-called the 5' RACE reads, giving one row per CDR3 protein. The profile shows about 62,000 distinct CDR3 sequences, more than 6% of them singletons. This CDR3 has 15 amino acids. Germline V gene lookup returns CDR1 SGHRS and CDR2 YFSETQ. V lost 2 bases, J lost 5 bases, and 4 bases stayed unmatched. TCR cDNA received a 3' ligated oligonucleotide that carried a UMI. Adult healthy volunteers gave 2.5 ml peripheral blood for whole-blood RNA. Input was about 1 to 1000 ng of DNase-treated total RNA without cell sorting.

This clonotype originated in a female donor in good health. The genes are TRBV5-1 and TRBJ2-1; 10 nucleotides line up with TRBD2. The CDR3 here is CASSFFTSGNNEQFF. CDR3 DNA sequence: TGCGCCAGCAGCTTTTTCACTAGCGGGAACAATGAGCAGTTCTTC. The full variable domain, completed using reference TRBV5-1 and TRBJ2-1, is KAGVTQTPRYLIKTRGQQVTLSCSPISGHRSVSWYQQTPGQGLQFLFEYFSETQRNKGNFPGRFSGRQFSNSRSEMNVSTLELGDSALYLCASSFFTSGNNEQFFGPGTRLTVL.